The entry below describes one T cell receptor beta chain. Its recognized antigen is unknown. Base-call qualities are not available, and no considerably larger clone is one nucleotide away. Libraries were built with the immunoSEQ multiplex PCR assay. TCRdb provides this immuneACCESS table in a form limited to in-frame rearrangements. Some clones are lacking; in checked studies, under half of them reflect an unresolved V gene, and why the rest are absent is not known. A total of tens of thousands of clones appear in this sample, around 79% of them only once. The top ten clones comprise roughly 20% of the sample. The data were obtained in a study of radiotherapy plus CTLA-4 blockade in lung cancer (dated by TCRdb to about 2018). Regarding the study in general: Among enrolled patients, approximately 18% had an objective response and approximately 30% reached disease control.

Overall study outcomes, separate from this receptor: Early dynamic changes in blood T cell clones, together with increased serum interferon-beta after radiation, were reported as the strongest predictors of response. After treatment with radiotherapy and ipilimumab, TCR clones that came from tumors expanded in the peripheral blood.

In this study, focal radiation therapy paired with CTLA-4 blockade (ipilimumab) was tested in patients who had chemo-refractory metastatic non-small-cell lung cancer. CDR1 and CDR2, per the germline V gene, are SGHTA and FQGNSA. For this chain, trimming is 4 bases at the V end and 3 bases at the J end, and the number of junction bases without a gene match is 3. CDR3 length: 14 amino acids, cysteine to phenylalanine. Just CDR3 DNA is preserved here, 42 bases in frame from base 1. The sequencing used peripheral blood, collected from a patient treated with radiotherapy plus ipilimumab. The sequence links TRBV7-2 to TRBJ2-7, and TRBD2 aligns with 10 junction nucleotides. This receptor was taken from a human donor with non-small cell lung cancer whose response to radiotherapy plus ipilimumab could not be evaluated. Some clones in this sample may be carry-over from other donors' samples. The encoded CDR3 is CASSSLAGNYEQYF. The DNA sequence is as follows: TGTGCCAGCAGCTCACTAGCGGGGAACTACGAGCAGTACTTC.